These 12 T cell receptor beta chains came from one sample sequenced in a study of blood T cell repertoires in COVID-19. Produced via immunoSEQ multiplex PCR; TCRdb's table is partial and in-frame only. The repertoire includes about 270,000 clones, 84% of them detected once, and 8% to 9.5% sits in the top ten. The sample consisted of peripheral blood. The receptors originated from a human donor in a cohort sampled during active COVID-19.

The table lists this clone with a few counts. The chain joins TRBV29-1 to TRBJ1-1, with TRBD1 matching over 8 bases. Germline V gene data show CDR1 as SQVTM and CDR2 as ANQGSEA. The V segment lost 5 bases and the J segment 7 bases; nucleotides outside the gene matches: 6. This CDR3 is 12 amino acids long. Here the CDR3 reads CSVPQGDLEAFF. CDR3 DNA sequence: TGCAGCGTTCCACAGGGGGATCTTGAAGCTTTCTTT. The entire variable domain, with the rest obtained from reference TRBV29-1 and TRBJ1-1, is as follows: SAVISQKPSRDICQRGTSLTIQCQVDSQVTMMFWYRQQPGQSLTLIATANQGSEATYESGFVIDKFPISRPNLTFSTLTVSNMSPEDSSIYLCSVPQGDLEAFFGQGTRLTVV.

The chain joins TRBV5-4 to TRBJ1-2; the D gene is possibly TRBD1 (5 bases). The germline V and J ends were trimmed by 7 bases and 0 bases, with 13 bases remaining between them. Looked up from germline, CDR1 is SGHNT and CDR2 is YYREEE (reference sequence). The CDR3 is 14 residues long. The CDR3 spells CASRVQGPNYGYTF. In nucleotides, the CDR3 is TGTGCCAGCCGGGTCCAGGGCCCTAACTATGGCTACACCTTC.

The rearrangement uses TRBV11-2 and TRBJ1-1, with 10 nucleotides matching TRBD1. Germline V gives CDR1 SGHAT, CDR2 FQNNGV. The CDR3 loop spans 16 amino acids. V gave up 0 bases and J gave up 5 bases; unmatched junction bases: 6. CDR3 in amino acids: CASSLELGQGGTEAFF. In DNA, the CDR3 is TGTGCCAGCAGCTTAGAACTTGGACAGGGGGGGACTGAAGCTTTCTTT.

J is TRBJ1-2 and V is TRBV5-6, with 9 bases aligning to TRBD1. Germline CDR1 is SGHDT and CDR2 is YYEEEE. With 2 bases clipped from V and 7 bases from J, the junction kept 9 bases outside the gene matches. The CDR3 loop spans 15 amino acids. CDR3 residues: CASSFQGQGAFGYTF. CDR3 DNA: TGTGCCAGCAGCTTCCAGGGACAGGGCGCTTTTGGCTACACCTTC.

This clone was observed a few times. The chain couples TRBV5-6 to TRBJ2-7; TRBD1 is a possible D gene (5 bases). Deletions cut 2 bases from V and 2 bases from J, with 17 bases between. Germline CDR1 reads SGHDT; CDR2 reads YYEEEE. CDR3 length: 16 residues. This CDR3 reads CASSFLSLDRPYEQYF. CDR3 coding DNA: TGTGCCAGCAGCTTTTTAAGTCTTGACAGACCCTACGAGCAGTACTTC.

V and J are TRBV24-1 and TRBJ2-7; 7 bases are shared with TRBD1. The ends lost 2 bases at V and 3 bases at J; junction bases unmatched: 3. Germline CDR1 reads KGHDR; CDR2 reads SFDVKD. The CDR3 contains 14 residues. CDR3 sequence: CATSDSDRVYEQYF. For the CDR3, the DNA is TGTGCCACCAGTGATTCCGACAGGGTCTACGAGCAGTACTTC.

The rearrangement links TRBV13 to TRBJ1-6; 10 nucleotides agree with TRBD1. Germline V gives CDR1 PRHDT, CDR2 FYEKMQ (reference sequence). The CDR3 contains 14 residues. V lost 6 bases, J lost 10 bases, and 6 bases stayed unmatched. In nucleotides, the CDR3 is TGTGCCAGCAGAACCGGGACAGGGGCCTCACCCCTCCACTTT. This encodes CASRTGTGASPLHF.

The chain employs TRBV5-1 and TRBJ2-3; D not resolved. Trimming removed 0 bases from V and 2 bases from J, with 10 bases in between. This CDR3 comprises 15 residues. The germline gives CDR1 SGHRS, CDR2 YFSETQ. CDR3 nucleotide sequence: TGCGCCAGCAGCTTGGCTGGCAGTGTCACAGATACGCAGTATTTT. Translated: CASSLAGSVTDTQYF.

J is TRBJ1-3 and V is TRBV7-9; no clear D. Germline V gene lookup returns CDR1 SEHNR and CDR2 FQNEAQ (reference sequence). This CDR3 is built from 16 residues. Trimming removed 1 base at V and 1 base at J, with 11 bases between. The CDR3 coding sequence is TGTGCCAGCAGCTTAGACAGCCCCAAGTCTGGAAACACCATATATTTT. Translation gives CASSLDSPKSGNTIYF.

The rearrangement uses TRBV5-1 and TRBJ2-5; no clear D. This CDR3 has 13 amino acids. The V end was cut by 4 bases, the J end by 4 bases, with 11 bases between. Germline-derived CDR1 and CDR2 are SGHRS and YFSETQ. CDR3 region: CASSAESSETQYF. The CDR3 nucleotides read TGCGCCAGCAGCGCGGAGTCTTCAGAGACCCAGTACTTC.

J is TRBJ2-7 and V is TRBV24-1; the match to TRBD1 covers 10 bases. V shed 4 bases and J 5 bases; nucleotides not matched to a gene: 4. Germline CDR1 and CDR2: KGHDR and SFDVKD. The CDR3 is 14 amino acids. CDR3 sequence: CATSELTGGDEQYF. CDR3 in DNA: TGTGCCACCAGTGAACTGACAGGGGGCGACGAGCAGTACTTC.

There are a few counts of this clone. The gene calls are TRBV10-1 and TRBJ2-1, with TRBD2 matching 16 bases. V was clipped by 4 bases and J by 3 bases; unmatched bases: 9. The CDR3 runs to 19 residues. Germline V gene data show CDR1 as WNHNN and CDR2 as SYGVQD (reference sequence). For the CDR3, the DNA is TGCGCCAGCAGTGCCACCATGGGGACTAGCGGGGGGGTCTACAATGAGCAGTTCTTC. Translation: CASSATMGTSGGVYNEQFF.